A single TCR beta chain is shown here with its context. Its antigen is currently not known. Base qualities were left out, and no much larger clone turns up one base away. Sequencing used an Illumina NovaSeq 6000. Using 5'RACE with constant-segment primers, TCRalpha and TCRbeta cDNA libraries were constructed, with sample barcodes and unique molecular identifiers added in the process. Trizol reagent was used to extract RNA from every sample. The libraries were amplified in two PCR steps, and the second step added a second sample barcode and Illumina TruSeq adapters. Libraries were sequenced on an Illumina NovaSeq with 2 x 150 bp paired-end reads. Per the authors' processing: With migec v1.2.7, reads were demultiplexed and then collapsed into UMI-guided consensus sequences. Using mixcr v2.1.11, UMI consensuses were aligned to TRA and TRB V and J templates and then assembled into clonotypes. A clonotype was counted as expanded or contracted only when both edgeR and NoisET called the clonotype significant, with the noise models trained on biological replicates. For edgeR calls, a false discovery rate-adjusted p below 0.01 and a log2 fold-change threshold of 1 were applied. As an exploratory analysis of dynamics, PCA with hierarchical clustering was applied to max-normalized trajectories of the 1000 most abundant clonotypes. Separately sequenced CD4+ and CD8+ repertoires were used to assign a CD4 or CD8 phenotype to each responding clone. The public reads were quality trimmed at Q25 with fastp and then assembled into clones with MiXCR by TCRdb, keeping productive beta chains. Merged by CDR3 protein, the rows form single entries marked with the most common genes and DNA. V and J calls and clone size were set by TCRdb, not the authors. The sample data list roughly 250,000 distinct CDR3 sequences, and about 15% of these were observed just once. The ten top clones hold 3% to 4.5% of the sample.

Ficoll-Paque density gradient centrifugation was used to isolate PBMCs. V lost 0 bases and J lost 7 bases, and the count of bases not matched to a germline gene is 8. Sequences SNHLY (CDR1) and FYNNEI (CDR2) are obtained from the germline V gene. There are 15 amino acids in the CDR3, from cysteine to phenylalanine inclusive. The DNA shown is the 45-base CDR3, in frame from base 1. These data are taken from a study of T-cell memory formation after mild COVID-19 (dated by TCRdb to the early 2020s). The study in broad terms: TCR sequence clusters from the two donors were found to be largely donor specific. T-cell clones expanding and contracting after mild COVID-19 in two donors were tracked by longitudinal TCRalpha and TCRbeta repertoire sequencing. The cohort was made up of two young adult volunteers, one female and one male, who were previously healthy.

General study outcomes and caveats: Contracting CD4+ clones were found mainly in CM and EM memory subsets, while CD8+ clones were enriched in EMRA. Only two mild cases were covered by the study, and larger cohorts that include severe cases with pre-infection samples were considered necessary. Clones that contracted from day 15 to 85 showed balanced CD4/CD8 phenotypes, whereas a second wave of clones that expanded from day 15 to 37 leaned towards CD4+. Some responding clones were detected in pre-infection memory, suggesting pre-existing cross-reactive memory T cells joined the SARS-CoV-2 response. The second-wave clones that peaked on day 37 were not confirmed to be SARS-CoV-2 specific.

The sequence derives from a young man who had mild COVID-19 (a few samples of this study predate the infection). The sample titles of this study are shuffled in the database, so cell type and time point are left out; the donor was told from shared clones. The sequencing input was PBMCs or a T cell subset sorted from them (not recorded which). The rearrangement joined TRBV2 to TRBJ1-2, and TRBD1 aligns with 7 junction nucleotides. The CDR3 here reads CASSEARGRSGGYTF. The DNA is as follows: TGTGCCAGCAGTGAAGCGAGGGGGCGATCTGGTGGCTACACCTTC.